The sequence of this TCR beta chain was determined in a study of metastatic and nonmetastatic thyroid tumors. Turning to the study itself: Repertoire data that came from the blood and tumor or nodule tissue of malignant and benign thyroid patients were compared.

This CDR3 spans 13 amino acids. Trimming took off 4 bases at V and 6 bases at J, with 16 bases between the two ends. The V gene's germline CDR1 is GTSNPN and CDR2 SVGIG (reference sequence). No treatment had been given to any patient before thyroid surgery. Overall study results and limits: Reportedly, malignant thyroid tumors had significantly higher TCR beta diversity than benign nodules, in blood and tumor.

As to this clone: The target antigen is unknown.

TCRdb ran MiXCR on the PCR reads. The sample lists under 20,000 clones; roughly 29% were seen once. Sequencing was carried out using tumor tissue. This chain connects TRBV30 to TRBJ2-7; weak D call: TRBD1 (6 bases). The sequence came from a male donor with papillary thyroid cancer or a benign thyroid nodule (not recorded which). Some clones in this sample may be carry-over from other donors' samples. The CDR3 reads CAWKQGLYSEQYF. As DNA, the CDR3 is TGTGCCTGGAAACAGGGCCTCTACTCCGAGCAGTACTTC.